The clone carrying this TCR beta chain appeared a few times. Its antigen is unidentified. Constant-segment primers and 5'RACE yielded cDNA libraries for TCR alpha and TCR beta, each carrying sample barcodes and UMIs. TCRdb re-called the 5' RACE reads through MiXCR, storing one row per CDR3 protein. The sample has around 390,000 distinct CDR3 sequences, around a sixth seen once. These data belong to a study of T-cell memory formation after mild COVID-19. The V and J ends lost 0 bases and 8 bases, in that order; junction bases with no gene match: 14. Germline CDR1 SGHDT, CDR2 YYEEEE. The CDR3 has 19 amino acids. Findings and caveats of the study: A subset of responding clones appeared in pre-infection memory, suggesting cross-reactive memory joined. Those CD4+ clones that contracted were mainly in CM and EM (CD8+ ones in EMRA).

The chain uses TRBV5-6 and TRBJ2-1; 13 nucleotides align to TRBD2. Material: PBMCs or a T cell subset sorted from them (not recorded which). The sequence derives from a man aged 18 to 29 who had mild COVID-19 (a few samples of this study predate the infection). Cell type and time point are not known. In DNA, the CDR3 is TGTGCCAGCAGCTTGGACACCTTCTCTGGGACTAGCGGGGTCGATGAGCAGTTCTTC. This translates into CASSLDTFSGTSGVDEQFF.